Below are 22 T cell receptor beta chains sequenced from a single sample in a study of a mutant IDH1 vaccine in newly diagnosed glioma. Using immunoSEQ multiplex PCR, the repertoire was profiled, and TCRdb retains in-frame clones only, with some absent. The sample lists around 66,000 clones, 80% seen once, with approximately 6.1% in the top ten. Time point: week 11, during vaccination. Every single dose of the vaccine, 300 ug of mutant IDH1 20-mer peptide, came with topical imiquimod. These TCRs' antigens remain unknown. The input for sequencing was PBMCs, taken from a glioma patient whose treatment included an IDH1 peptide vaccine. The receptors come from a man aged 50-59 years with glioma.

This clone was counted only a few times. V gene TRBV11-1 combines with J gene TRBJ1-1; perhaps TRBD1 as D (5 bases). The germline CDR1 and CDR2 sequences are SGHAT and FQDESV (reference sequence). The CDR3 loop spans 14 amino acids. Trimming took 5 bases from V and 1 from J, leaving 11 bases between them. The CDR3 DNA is TGTGCCAGCAGCCCGGCCGGGGGGAACACTGAAGCTTTCTTT. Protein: CASSPAGGNTEAFF.

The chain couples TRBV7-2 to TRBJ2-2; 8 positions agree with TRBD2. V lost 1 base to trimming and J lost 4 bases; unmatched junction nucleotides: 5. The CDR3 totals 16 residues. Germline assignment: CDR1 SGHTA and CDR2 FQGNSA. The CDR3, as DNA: TGTGCCAGCAGCTTAGAGCGGGAGCGGAGCACCGGGGAGCTGTTTTTT. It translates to CASSLERERSTGELFF.

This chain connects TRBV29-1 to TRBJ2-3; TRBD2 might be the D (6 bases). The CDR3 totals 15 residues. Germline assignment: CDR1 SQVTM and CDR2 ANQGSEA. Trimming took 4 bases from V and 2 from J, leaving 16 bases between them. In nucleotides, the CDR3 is TGCAGCGTTGCAAGGCGGGGCCTCTTCACAGATACGCAGTATTTT. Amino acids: CSVARRGLFTDTQYF.

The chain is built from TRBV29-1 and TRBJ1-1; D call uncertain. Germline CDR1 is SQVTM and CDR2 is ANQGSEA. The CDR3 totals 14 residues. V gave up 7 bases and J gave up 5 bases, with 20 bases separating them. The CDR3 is CSAGPTGSSTEAFF. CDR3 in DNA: TGCAGCGCCGGGCCCACGGGGTCGTCTACTGAAGCTTTCTTT.

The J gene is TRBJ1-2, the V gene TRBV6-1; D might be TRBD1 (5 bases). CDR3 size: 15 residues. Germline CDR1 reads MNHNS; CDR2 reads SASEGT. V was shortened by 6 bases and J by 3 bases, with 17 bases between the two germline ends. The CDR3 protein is CASRGLEGRDYGYTF. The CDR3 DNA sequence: TGTGCCAGCAGGGGTCTGGAGGGGAGAGACTATGGCTACACCTTC.

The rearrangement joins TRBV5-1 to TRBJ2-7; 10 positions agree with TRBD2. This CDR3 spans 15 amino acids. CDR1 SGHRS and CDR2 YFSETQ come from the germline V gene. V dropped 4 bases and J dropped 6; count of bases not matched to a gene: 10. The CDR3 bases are TGCGCCAGCAGCAACTTCCCCGGGACTAGCGTCGAGCAGTACTTC. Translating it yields CASSNFPGTSVEQYF.

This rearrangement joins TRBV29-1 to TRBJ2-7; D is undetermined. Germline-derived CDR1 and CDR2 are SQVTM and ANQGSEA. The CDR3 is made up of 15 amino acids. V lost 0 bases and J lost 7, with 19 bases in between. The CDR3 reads CSVEEGKGWVREQYF. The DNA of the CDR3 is TGCAGCGTTGAAGAAGGGAAAGGGTGGGTACGGGAGCAGTACTTC.

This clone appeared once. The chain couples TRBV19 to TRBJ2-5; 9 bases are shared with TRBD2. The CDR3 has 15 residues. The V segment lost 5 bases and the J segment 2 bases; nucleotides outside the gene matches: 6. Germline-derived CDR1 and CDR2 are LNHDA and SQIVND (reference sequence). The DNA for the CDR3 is TGTGCCAGTAGTCCGGGACTAGCCCTGCAAGAGACCCAGTACTTC. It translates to CASSPGLALQETQYF.

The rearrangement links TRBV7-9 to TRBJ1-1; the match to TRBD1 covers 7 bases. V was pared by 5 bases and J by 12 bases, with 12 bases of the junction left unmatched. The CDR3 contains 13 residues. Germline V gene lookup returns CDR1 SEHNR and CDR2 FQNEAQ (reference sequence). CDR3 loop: CASSLRGQEMSFF. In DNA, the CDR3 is TGTGCCAGCAGCCTACGAGGACAGGAAATGTCTTTCTTT.

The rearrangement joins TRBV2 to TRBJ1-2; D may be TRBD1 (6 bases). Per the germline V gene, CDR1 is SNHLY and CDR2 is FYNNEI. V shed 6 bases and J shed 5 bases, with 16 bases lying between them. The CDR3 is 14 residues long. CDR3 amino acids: CASRSPGHRYGYTF. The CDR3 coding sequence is TGTGCCAGCAGATCCCCGGGACACCGATATGGCTACACCTTC.

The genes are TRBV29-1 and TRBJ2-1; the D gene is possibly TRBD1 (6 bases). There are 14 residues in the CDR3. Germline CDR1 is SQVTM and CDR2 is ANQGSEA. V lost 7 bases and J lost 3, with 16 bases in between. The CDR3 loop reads CSAPGQIYYNEQFF. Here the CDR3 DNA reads TGCAGCGCCCCCGGACAGATTTACTACAATGAGCAGTTCTTC.

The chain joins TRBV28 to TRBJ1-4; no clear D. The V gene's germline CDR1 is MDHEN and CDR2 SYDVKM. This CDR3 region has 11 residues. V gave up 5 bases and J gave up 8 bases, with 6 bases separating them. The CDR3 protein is CASSQREKLFF. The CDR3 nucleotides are TGTGCCAGCAGTCAACGGGAAAAACTGTTTTTT.

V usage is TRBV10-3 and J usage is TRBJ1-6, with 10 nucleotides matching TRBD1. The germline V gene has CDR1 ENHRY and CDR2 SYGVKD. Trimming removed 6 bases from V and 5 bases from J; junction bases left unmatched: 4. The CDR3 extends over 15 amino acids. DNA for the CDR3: TGTGCCATCAGATACGGGACAGGGGATAATTCACCCCTCCACTTT. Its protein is CAIRYGTGDNSPLHF.

CDR3 region: CASSFTPPGANVLTF. CDR3 DNA sequence: TGTGCCAGTAGCTTCACACCCCCTGGGGCCAACGTCCTGACTTTC. J is TRBJ2-6 and V is TRBV19; D unresolved. Germline V gene lookup returns CDR1 LNHDA and CDR2 SQIVND (reference sequence). CDR3 length equals 15 residues. The V gene lost 6 bases and the J gene lost 2 bases, with 11 bases spanning the gap.

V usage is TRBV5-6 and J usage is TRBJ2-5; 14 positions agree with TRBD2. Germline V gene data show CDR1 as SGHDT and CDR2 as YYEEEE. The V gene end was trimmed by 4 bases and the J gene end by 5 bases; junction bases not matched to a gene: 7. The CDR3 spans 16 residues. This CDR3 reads CASSNGLAGGWETQYF. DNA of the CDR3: TGTGCCAGCAGCAACGGACTAGCGGGAGGTTGGGAGACCCAGTACTTC.

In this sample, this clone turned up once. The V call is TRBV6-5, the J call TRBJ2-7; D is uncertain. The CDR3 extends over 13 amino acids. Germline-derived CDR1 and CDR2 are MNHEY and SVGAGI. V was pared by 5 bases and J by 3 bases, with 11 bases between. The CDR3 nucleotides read TGTGCCAGCAGTCCCGGCTGGCTCTACGAGCAGTACTTC. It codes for CASSPGWLYEQYF.

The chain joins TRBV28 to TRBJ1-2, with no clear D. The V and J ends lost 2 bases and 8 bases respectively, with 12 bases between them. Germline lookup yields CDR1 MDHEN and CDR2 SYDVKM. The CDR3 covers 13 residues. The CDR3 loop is CASSLNRAGGYTF. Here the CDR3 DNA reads TGTGCCAGCAGTTTAAACCGCGCGGGCGGCTACACCTTC.

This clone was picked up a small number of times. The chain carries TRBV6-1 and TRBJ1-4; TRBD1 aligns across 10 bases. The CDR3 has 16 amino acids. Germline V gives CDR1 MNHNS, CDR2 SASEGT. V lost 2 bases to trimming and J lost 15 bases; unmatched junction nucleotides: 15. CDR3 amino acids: CASSEQMGQGPTRMFF. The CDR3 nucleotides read TGTGCCAGCAGTGAACAAATGGGACAGGGGCCCACAAGAATGTTTTTT.

CDR3 sequence reads: CASSFGTYEQYF. The CDR3 DNA is TGTGCCAGCAGCTTTGGGACGTACGAGCAGTACTTC. The rearrangement links TRBV11-3 to TRBJ2-7; either TRBD1 or TRBD2 may fit D (5 bases each). Trimming took 3 bases from V and 4 from J, leaving 7 bases between them. CDR1 and CDR2 (germline): SGHNT, YENEEA. The CDR3 totals 12 residues.

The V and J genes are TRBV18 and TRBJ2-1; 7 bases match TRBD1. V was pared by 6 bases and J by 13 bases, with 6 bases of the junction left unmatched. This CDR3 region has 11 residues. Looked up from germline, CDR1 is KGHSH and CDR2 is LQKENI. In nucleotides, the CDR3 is TGTGCCAGCTCTCCCGACAGGGTCCAGTTCTTC. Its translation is CASSPDRVQFF.

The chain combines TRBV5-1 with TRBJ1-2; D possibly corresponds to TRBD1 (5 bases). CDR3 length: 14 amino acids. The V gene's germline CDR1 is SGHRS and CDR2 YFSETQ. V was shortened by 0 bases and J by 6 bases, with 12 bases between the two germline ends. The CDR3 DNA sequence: TGCGCCAGCAGCTTGGGACAGCCGCCGGATGGCTACACCTTC. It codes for CASSLGQPPDGYTF. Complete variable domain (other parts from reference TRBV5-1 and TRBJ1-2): KAGVTQTPRYLIKTRGQQVTLSCSPISGHRSVSWYQQTPGQGLQFLFEYFSETQRNKGNFPGRFSGRQFSNSRSEMNVSTLELGDSALYLCASSLGQPPDGYTFGSGTRLTVV.

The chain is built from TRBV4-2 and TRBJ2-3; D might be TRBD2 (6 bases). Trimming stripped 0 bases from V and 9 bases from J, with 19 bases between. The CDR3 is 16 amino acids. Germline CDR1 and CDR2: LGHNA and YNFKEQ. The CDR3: CASSQEGLINGRTQYF. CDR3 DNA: TGTGCCAGCAGCCAAGAGGGCCTAATTAACGGGAGAACGCAGTATTTT.